A selection of T cell receptor beta chains follows, all from one sample in a study of shared clonotypes between healthy human individuals. Sequencing was performed with immunoSEQ multiplex PCR; in TCRdb, only in-frame clones are kept and a portion is missing. The table lists 470,000 or so clones, 81% of them singletons. The sample consisted of PBMCs. These receptors came from a woman aged 40 to 50 in good health. Some clones in this sample may be carry-over from other donors' samples. CDR3s include the opening cysteine and the closing phenylalanine or tryptophan. D genes are given only for firm matches. The size of a clone is reported for some rows only, either as once, few or many, or as a class for expanded clones.

clone_size	v_call	j_call	d_call	cdr3_nt	cdr3_aa
.	TRBV7-3	TRBJ2-2	TRBD2	TGTGCCAGCAGCAAAATAAGCGGGAGTCTAAACACCGGGGAGCTGTTTTTT	CASSKISGSLNTGELFF
.	TRBV6-6	TRBJ2-2	TRBD2	TGTGCCAGCAAACCGGGACTAGGAGGAACCGGGGAGCTGTTTTTT	CASKPGLGGTGELFF
.	TRBV11-1	TRBJ2-1	.	TGTGCCAGCAGCCCTTGGAGCTCCTACAATGAGCAGTTCTTC	CASSPWSSYNEQFF
.	TRBV7-2	TRBJ2-5	TRBD2	TGTGCCAGCAGCTACCAAGTAGCGGGAGGTCAAGAGACCCAGTACTTC	CASSYQVAGGQETQYF
few	TRBV19	TRBJ1-5	.	TGTGCCACAGTCTCGGGACAAAGAAATCAGCCCCAGCATTTT	CATVSGQRNQPQHF
.	TRBV7-8	TRBJ1-1	.	TGTGCCAGCAGCTTAGGTGGGGGGGACACTGAAGCTTTCTTT	CASSLGGGDTEAFF
.	TRBV5-1	TRBJ2-7	TRBD2	TGCGCCAGCAGCGTACTCCCCCTGGGGGGACTAATCTACGAGCAGTACTTC	CASSVLPLGGLIYEQYF
.	TRBV6-1	TRBJ2-3	.	TGTGCCAGCAGTGAAAGTCTGGCGGACACAGATACGCAGTATTTT	CASSESLADTDTQYF
.	TRBV28	TRBJ1-5	.	TGTGCCAGCAGTTTCCCAATAAGCAATCAGCCCCAGCATTTT	CASSFPISNQPQHF
.	TRBV6-1	TRBJ2-1	TRBD1	TGTGCCAGCACAGCCGGGACAGGGAGTTACAATGAGCAGTTCTTC	CASTAGTGSYNEQFF
once	TRBV6-5	TRBJ2-7	.	TGTGCCAGCAGACGGACTGGTAGCTCCTACGAGCAGTACTTC	CASRRTGSSYEQYF
once	TRBV5-1	TRBJ2-1	.	TGCGCCAGCAGCTTGTTTCCCAGAGGGGCGGAATACAATGAGCAGTTCTTC	CASSLFPRGAEYNEQFF
.	TRBV11-2	TRBJ2-7	.	TGTGCCAGCAGCCTTCTAGTGGGCCCTTCCTACGAGCAGTACTTC	CASSLLVGPSYEQYF
few	TRBV5-1	TRBJ2-3	TRBD1	TGCGCCAGCAGCTTGGAGGGGGGACAGGCGAGCGCGCAGTATTTT	CASSLEGGQASAQYF
.	TRBV5-1	TRBJ2-5	.	TGCGCCAGCAGCTTGGTACAGGGTGGAGAGACCCAGTACTTC	CASSLVQGGETQYF
.	TRBV2	TRBJ2-7	TRBD2	TGTGCCAGCAAAGGGAGGGGAAGACGGGATCGCCTGGGGTTCTCCTACGAGCAGTACTTC	CASKGRGRRDRLGFSYEQYF
.	TRBV10-3	TRBJ1-2	.	TGTGCCATTAAGGACAGCGCTTATGGCTACACCTTC	CAIKDSAYGYTF
.	TRBV30	TRBJ2-7	.	TGTGCCTCGTCGGGACCGTCCATCTATGAGCAGTACTTC	CASSGPSIYEQYF
few	TRBV29-1	TRBJ2-3	.	TGCAGCGTTGAGTCTAGAGGGGCAGATACGCAGTATTTT	CSVESRGADTQYF
.	TRBV25-1	TRBJ2-5	TRBD2	TGTGCCAGCAGTGCGATGAGTAGCGGGATGGGGGAGACCCAGTACTTC	CASSAMSSGMGETQYF
once	TRBV30	TRBJ2-2	.	TGTGCCTGGAACGGGGAAACGAACACCGGGGAGCTGTTTTTT	CAWNGETNTGELFF
.	TRBV7-2	TRBJ1-2	TRBD1	TGTGCCAGCAGCTTAGCCGGAACAGGGGTTGGCTACACCTTC	CASSLAGTGVGYTF
.	TRBV7-6	TRBJ1-1	TRBD1	TGTGCCAGCAAGCCCCCGACAGGGGGAGTGTCTGAAGCTTTCTTT	CASKPPTGGVSEAFF
.	TRBV11-2	TRBJ2-5	TRBD2	TGTGCCAGCAGCCCCCGACTAGCGGGAGGGCCTGGGTTTGAGACCCAGTACTTC	CASSPRLAGGPGFETQYF
.	TRBV11-2	TRBJ2-7	TRBD2	TGTGCCAGCAGTTTTAGCGGGAGAAGCGACGAGCAGTACTTC	CASSFSGRSDEQYF
.	TRBV6-1	TRBJ2-7	.	TGTGCCAGCAGTGAAGCGGGCAGGGGCGGCTACGAGCAGTACTTC	CASSEAGRGGYEQYF
.	TRBV5-1	TRBJ2-7	.	TGCGCCAGCAGCTTGGAAGGGTACGAGCAGTACTTC	CASSLEGYEQYF
.	TRBV7-6	TRBJ2-2	TRBD2	TGTGCCAGCAGCTTAGCCGCGCCAGGACTAGCGGGAACCGGGGAGCTGTTTTTT	CASSLAAPGLAGTGELFF
.	TRBV7-2	TRBJ2-1	.	TGTGCCAGCAACCCTTACAACAGGGGGGGGAATGAGCAGTTCTTC	CASNPYNRGGNEQFF
.	TRBV5-1	TRBJ2-5	TRBD1	TGCGCCAGCAGCCCGCAGGGACAGCAAGAGACCCAGTACTTC	CASSPQGQQETQYF
.	TRBV7-8	TRBJ2-3	.	TGTGCCAGCAGCTTAGGGTCTAGCTTAACTAGCACAGATACGCAGTATTTT	CASSLGSSLTSTDTQYF
.	TRBV9	TRBJ1-1	.	TGTGCCAGCAGCGTAGTGCCACAGAACACTGAAGCTTTCTTT	CASSVVPQNTEAFF
many	TRBV10-3	TRBJ2-1	TRBD2	TGTGCCATCAGTGCCATTAGCGGGAGGAAGGACAATGAGCAGTTCTTC	CAISAISGRKDNEQFF
once	TRBV5-1	TRBJ1-1	.	TGCGCCAGCAGCTTGATAGGGCCACCGAACACTGAAGCTTTCTTT	CASSLIGPPNTEAFF
.	TRBV1	TRBJ2-1	.	TGCACCAGCAGCCAAGATCGGCTAGCGGGACCCTACAATGAGCAGTTCTTC	CTSSQDRLAGPYNEQFF
.	TRBV5-1	TRBJ2-3	TRBD1	TGCGCCAGCAGCTGGGACAGATCTAGCACAGATACGCAGTATTTT	CASSWDRSSTDTQYF
.	TRBV30	TRBJ1-5	TRBD1	TGTGCCTGGAAGTCCCAACAGGGGAGTTATCAGCCCCAGCATTTT	CAWKSQQGSYQPQHF
once	TRBV10-1	TRBJ2-1	.	TGCGCCAGCAGGACTTCCCCGTACGACAATGAGCAGTTCTTC	CASRTSPYDNEQFF
.	TRBV2	TRBJ1-4	.	TGTGCCAGCAGCGTGGACAACCTTGAAAAACTGTTTTTT	CASSVDNLEKLFF
.	TRBV11-2	TRBJ1-1	TRBD1	TGTGCCAGCAGCGCATTATCAGGGGGCGTTAACACTGAAGCTTTCTTT	CASSALSGGVNTEAFF
.	TRBV18	TRBJ1-3	.	TGTGCCAGCTCACCACAGATGGATTCTGGAAACACCATATATTTT	CASSPQMDSGNTIYF
.	TRBV28	TRBJ2-7	.	TGTGCCAGCAGTTCCCCGGACCGCTACGAGCAGTACTTC	CASSSPDRYEQYF
.	TRBV19	TRBJ1-4	.	TGTGCCAGTAGTATAAATGAAAAACTGTTTTTT	CASSINEKLFF
.	TRBV2	TRBJ2-3	TRBD1	TGTGCCAGCACCGACAAACTTAGGACAGGGGCCACAGATACGCAGTATTTT	CASTDKLRTGATDTQYF
.	TRBV5-8	TRBJ2-7	.	TGTGCCAGCATGGACTACTACTCCTACGAGCAGTACTTC	CASMDYYSYEQYF
.	TRBV28	TRBJ2-1	.	TGTGCCAGCAGTGAGTCGGACAATGAGCAGTTCTTC	CASSESDNEQFF
.	TRBV11-3	TRBJ2-2	.	TGTGCCAGCAGCCGAATTAACACCGGGGAGCTGTTTTTT	CASSRINTGELFF
.	TRBV7-2	TRBJ2-1	.	TGTGCCAGCAGCTTAGGTGCGGGCTATGAGCAGTTCTTC	CASSLGAGYEQFF
.	TRBV5-1	TRBJ1-3	.	TGCGCCAGCAGCTTGAACAGCCCTGGAAACACCATATATTTT	CASSLNSPGNTIYF
.	TRBV7-2	TRBJ2-1	TRBD2	TGTGCCAGCAGCTTCCCACGGTTTGGGACTAGCGGGAGGGCCCAGAAGCAGTTCTTC	CASSFPRFGTSGRAQKQFF
.	TRBV10-2	TRBJ2-3	TRBD2	TGCGCCAGCCGCCCCTTAGGGGGACTAGCGGGTAACACAGATACGCAGTATTTT	CASRPLGGLAGNTDTQYF
.	TRBV5-6	TRBJ1-2	.	TGTGCCAGCAGCCTACTGGACAATAACTATGGCTACACCTTC	CASSLLDNNYGYTF
.	TRBV10-2	TRBJ1-4	.	TGCGCCGCCTTAGGGCGAGACGAAAAACTGTTTTTT	CAALGRDEKLFF
once	TRBV6-6	TRBJ1-2	.	TGTGCCAGCAGTTTGGCGGAGAACTATGGCTACACCTTC	CASSLAENYGYTF
.	TRBV11-2	TRBJ2-7	.	TGTGCCAGCAGCCAAGATGGGGGAGACAGGACCTACGAGCAGTACTTC	CASSQDGGDRTYEQYF